This T cell receptor (beta chain) was recorded in a study of CD8 T cells in ankylosing spondylitis. Study findings and constraints: Previous work reported some of these motif variants in the synovial fluid and blood of reactive arthritis. The disease-linked clones had a CD8+ phenotype and low blood frequencies. A motif of several highly homologous TCR beta variants was seen as apparently characteristic of ankylosing spondylitis blood.

On this clonotype itself: Its antigen is currently unknown.

Libraries for TCR beta were made by quantitative 5'-RACE with molecular barcodes. One entry per CDR3 protein results from TCRdb running MiXCR on the 5' RACE reads. Of some 200,000 distinct CDR3 sequences in the sample, about 6.7% are singletons; the top ten hold 14%. The source of this sequence is a male donor with ankylosing spondylitis. Source material: blood, either unsorted or a sorted T cell fraction (not recorded which).

The CDR3 spells CATSDLSGADTDTQYF. In DNA, the CDR3 is TGTGCCACCAGTGATTTGTCGGGGGCGGACACAGATACGCAGTATTTT. V gene TRBV24-1 combines with J gene TRBJ2-3, with D possibly being TRBD1 or TRBD2 (6 bases each). The CDR3 loop spans 16 amino acids. Trimming removed 0 bases at V and 2 bases at J, with 11 bases between. Germline V gives CDR1 KGHDR, CDR2 SFDVKD.